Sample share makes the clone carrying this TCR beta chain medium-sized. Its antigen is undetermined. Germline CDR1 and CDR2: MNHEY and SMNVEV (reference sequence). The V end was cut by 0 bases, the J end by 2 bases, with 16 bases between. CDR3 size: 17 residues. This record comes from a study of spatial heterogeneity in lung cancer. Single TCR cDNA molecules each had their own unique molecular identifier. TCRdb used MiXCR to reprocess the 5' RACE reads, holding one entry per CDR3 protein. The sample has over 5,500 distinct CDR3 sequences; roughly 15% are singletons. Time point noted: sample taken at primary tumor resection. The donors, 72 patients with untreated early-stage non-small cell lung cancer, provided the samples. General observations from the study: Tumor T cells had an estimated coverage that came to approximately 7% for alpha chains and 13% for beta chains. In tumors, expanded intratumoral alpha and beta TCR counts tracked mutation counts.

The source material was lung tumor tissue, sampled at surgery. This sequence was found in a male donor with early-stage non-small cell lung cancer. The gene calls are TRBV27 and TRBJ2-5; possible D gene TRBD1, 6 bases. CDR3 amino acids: CASSLSIGGEEQETQYF. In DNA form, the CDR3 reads TGTGCCAGCAGTTTATCTATTGGGGGCGAGGAACAAGAGACCCAGTACTTC.